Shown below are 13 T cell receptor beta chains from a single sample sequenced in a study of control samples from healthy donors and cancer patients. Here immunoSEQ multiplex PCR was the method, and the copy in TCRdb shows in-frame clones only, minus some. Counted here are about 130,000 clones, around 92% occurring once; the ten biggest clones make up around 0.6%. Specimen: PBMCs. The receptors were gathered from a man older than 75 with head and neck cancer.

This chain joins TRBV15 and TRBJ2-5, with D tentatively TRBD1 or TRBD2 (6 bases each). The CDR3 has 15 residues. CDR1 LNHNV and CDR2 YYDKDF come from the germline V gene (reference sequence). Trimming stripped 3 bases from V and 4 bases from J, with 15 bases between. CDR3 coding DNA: TGTGCCACCAGCAGGGTACCACAGGGAGGAGAGACCCAGTACTTC. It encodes CATSRVPQGGETQYF.

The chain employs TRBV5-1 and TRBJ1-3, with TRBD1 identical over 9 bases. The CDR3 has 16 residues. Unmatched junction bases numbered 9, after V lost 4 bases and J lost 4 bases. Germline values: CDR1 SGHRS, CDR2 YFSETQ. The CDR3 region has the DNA TGCGCCAGCAGCCCCGAACCGGGACAGGGCGGAAACACCATATATTTT. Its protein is CASSPEPGQGGNTIYF.

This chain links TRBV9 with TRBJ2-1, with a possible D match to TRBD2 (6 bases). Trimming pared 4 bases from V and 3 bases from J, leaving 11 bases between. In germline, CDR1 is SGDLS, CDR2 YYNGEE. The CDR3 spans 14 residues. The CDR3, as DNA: TGTGCCAGCAGCCGGGACTTTCGCTACAATGAGCAGTTCTTC. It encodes CASSRDFRYNEQFF.

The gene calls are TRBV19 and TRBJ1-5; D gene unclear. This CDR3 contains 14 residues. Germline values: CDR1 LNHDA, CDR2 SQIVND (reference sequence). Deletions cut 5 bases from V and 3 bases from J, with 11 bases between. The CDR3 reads CASSVLPFNQPQHF. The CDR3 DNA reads TGTGCCAGTAGTGTCCTCCCTTTCAATCAGCCCCAGCATTTT.

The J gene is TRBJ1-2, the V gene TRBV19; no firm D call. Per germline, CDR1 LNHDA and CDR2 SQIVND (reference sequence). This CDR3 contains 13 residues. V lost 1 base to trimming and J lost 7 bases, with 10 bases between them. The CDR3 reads CASSIGGNSGYTF. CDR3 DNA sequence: TGTGCCAGTAGTATAGGAGGGAACAGTGGCTACACCTTC.

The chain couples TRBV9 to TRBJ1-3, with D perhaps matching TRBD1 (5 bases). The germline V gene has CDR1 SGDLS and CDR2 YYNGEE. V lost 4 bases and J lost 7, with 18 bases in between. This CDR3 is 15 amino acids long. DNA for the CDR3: TGTGCCAGCAGCCGACCTGGTGGGGGAATCAACACCATATATTTT. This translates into CASSRPGGGINTIYF.

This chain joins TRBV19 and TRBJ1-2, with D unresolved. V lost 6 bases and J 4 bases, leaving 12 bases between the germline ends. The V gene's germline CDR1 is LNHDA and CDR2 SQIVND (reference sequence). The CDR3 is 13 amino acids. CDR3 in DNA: TGTGCCAGTAGCCAGCGGGTGGGCTATGGCTACACCTTC. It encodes CASSQRVGYGYTF.

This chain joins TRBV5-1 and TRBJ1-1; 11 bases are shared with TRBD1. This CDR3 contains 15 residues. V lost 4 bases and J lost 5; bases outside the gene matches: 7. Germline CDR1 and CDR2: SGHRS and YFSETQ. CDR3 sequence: CASSRQGQGGTEAFF. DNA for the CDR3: TGCGCCAGCAGCCGCCAGGGACAGGGGGGTACTGAAGCTTTCTTT.

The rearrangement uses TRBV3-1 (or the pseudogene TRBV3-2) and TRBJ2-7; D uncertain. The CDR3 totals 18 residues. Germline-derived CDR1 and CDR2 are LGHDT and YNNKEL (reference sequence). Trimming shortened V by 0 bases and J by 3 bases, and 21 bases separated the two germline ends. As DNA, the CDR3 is TGTGCCAGCAGCCAAGATAGGAAGGCAGTATGGGTATACTACGAGCAGTACTTC. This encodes CASSQDRKAVWVYYEQYF.

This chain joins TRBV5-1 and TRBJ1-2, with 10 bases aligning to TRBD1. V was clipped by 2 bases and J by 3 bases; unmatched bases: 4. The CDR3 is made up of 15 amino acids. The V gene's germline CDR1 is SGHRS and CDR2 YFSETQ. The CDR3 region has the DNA TGCGCCAGCAGCTTCGGGACAGGGGAACACTATGGCTACACCTTC. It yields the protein CASSFGTGEHYGYTF.

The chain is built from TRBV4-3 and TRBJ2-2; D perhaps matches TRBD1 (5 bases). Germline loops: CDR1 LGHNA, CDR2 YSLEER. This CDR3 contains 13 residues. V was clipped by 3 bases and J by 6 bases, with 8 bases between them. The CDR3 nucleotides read TGCGCCAGCAGCCAGCAGGGTTCCGGGGAGCTGTTTTTT. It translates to CASSQQGSGELFF.

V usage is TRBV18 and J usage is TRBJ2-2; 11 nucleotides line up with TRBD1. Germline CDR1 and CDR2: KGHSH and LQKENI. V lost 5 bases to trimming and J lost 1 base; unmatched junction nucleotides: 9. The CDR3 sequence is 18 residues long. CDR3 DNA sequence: TGTGCCAGCTCAAGCCGGACAGGGGGCGCAGGGAACACCGGGGAGCTGTTTTTT. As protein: CASSSRTGGAGNTGELFF.

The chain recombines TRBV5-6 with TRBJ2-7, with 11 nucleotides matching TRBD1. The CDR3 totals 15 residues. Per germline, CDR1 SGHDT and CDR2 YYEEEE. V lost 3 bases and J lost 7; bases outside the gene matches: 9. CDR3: CASSYYGTGGREQYF. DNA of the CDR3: TGTGCCAGCAGCTACTATGGGACAGGGGGGAGGGAGCAGTACTTC.